The T cell receptor (beta chain) described here comes from a study of siplizumab effects on memory and regulatory T cells. Findings and limits, study-wide: Fewer alloreactive sequences mapped to unstimulated CD4+ memory cells under siplizumab. The authors could not assign a naive or memory phenotype to roughly 75-95% of proliferating CD4+ or CD8+ clones.

Turning to this clone: Its matching antigen is unknown.

V was pared by 5 bases and J by 5 bases, with 6 bases of the junction left unmatched. Looked up from germline, CDR1 is SGHNT and CDR2 is YENEEA. CDR3 length: 14 residues. Libraries were prepared by immunoSEQ multiplex PCR; TCRdb keeps only in-frame clonotypes and omits some of them. The sample contains approximately 100,000 clones, 85% to 95% of which appear only once. The material sequenced was non-Treg CD4+ T cells sorted from blood. V and J are TRBV11-3 and TRBJ1-5; TRBD1 agrees at 7 bases. This clonotype originated in a human donor in good health. Here the CDR3 reads CASSKTGSDQPQHF. The CDR3 DNA sequence: TGTGCCAGCAGCAAGACAGGGTCGGATCAGCCCCAGCATTTT.